What follows is one T cell receptor (beta chain) and its context. This clone is a singleton in its sample. Its binding antigen is unknown. No much larger clone is present one base from it, and per-base qualities are unavailable. Each collaborating institution followed its own protocols to collect whole blood in K2EDTA tubes. For TCRbeta analysis, collaborators shipped samples in one of three forms: frozen whole blood, isolated PBMCs, or DNA extracted from either of those sample types. This sample stems from a study of blood T cell repertoires in COVID-19 (dated by TCRdb to about 2020). Background for the entire study: The collaborator samples originated in the United States, Italy and Spain and spanned the acute and convalescent phases of COVID-19. Samples were obtained from the ongoing ImmuneRACE study (first 160 participants) and from about 1,300 subjects provided by 6 global collaborators. The material from the prospective study consisted of cDNA or gDNA derived from T cells, B-cell-depleted T cells, or PBMCs. Nearly every sample came with metadata listing a de-identified subject ID, COVID-19 status, age in years and sex. The repertoires were released in a freely available public database meant as a resource for research on the immune response to SARS-CoV-2. Where available, HLA class I and class II types were taken from metadata supplied by the sample provider and were not determined by assay-based typing. Subjects who had been exposed to COVID-19, were actively infected with it, or had recovered from it provided the deeply sampled blood TCRbeta repertoires that made up the dataset. General conclusions and limits of the study: The amount of clinical and demographic metadata varied by source and participant and was provided uncurated.

TCRbeta CDR3 regions were amplified from genomic DNA using the immunoSEQ Assay, a bias-controlled multiplex PCR. In the authors' own workflow: The number of nucleated cells in each sample was estimated from the amplification of reference gene primers within the assay. To quantify the absolute abundance of each unique TCRbeta CDR3 rearrangement, sequence reads were collapsed and filtered. For each sample, productive Simpson clonality was calculated as the square root of Simpson's diversity index over productive rearrangements. The source is immuneACCESS, and TCRdb retained only in-frame sequences with V and J called. Part of the clones is not carried over; for the studies checked, unresolved V genes explain less than half of this, and the remainder is unexplained. That table furnishes V, J and clone size, whereas the DNA furnished D and trimming. For this sample there are roughly 230,000 clones; 82% appear just once. 3% to 4.5% of the sample lies in the top ten.

The TCR was taken from a woman older than 75 with acute or convalescent COVID-19. The sequencing sample was made of peripheral blood.

Read as DNA, the sequence is TGTGCCAGCAGCTTAGGGCAGGGAATCACAGATACGCAGTATTTT. It translates to CASSLGQGITDTQYF. The V gene is TRBV7-9 and the J gene is TRBJ2-3; TRBD1 is a weak D gene call, 5 bases matching. According to the germline V gene (reference sequence), CDR1 reads SEHNR and CDR2 reads FQNEAQ. Deletion took 1 base off V and 2 bases off J, with a span of 10 bases between the germline ends. The CDR3 covers 15 residues, taking in both the cysteine and the phenylalanine. Only the CDR3 portion is preserved as DNA: 45 bases, with reading frame beginning at the first base.